The T cell receptor (beta chain) described here comes from a study of CD8 T cells in Susac syndrome. Sequencing targeted TCR beta in blood CD8+ and CD4+ T cells. RNA in amounts of about 0.5 to 1 ug was reverse transcribed with random hexamers. MiXCR, applied by TCRdb to the immunoSEQ multiplex PCR reads, yields one record per CDR3 protein. The sample lists approximately 80,000 distinct CDR3 sequences; 90% to 95% were seen once. CDR1 and CDR2 from the germline V gene are MDHEN and SYDVKM. V gave up 3 bases and J gave up 4 bases, with 21 bases separating them. This CDR3 contains 17 residues. The chain couples TRBV28 to TRBJ2-5; D may be TRBD2 (7 bases). The clonotype originates from a human donor with multiple sclerosis. The sequencing input was CD8+ T cells from PBMCs. The CDR3 DNA is TGTGCCAGCAGTTTTTCCAACCTAGGGGGGGCAGGAGAGACCCAGTACTTC. As protein: CASSFSNLGGAGETQYF.